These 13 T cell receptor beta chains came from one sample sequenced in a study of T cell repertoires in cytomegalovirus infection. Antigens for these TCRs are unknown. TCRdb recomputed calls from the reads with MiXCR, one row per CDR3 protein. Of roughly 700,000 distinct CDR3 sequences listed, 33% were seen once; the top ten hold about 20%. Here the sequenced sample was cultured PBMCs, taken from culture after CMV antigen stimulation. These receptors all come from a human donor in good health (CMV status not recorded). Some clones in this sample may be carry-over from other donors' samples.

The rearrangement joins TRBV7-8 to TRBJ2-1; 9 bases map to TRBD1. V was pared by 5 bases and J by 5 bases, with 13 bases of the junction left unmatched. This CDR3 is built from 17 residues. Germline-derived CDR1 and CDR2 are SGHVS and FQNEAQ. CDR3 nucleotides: TGTGCCAGCAGCAAAACTGCCGGGACAGGGTTTAACAATGAGCAGTTCTTC. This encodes CASSKTAGTGFNNEQFF.

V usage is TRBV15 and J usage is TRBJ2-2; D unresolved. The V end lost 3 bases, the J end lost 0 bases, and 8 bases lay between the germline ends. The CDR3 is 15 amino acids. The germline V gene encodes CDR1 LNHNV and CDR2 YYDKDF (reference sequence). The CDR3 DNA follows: TGTGCCACCAGCAGTTGGCCGTCGAACACCGGGGAGCTGTTTTTT. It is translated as CATSSWPSNTGELFF.

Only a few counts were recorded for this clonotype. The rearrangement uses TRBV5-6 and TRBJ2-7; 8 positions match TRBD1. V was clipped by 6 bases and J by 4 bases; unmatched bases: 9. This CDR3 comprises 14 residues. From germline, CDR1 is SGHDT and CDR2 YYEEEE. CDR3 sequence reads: CASTSGDRRYEQYF. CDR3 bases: TGTGCCAGCACCTCCGGGGACAGGAGGTACGAGCAGTACTTC. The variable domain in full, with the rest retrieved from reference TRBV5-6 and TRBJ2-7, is DAGVTQSPTHLIKTRGQQVTLRCSPKSGHDTVSWYQQALGQGPQFIFQYYEEEERQRGNFPDRFSGHQFPNYSSELNVNALLLGDSALYLCASTSGDRRYEQYFGPGTRLTVT.

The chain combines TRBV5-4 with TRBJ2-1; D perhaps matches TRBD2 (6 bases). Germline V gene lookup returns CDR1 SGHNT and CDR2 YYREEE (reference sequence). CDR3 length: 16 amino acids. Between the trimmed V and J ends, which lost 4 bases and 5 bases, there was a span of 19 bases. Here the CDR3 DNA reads TGTGCCAGCAGCCAAGCCATACAACTAGCAGACAATGAGCAGTTCTTC. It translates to CASSQAIQLADNEQFF.

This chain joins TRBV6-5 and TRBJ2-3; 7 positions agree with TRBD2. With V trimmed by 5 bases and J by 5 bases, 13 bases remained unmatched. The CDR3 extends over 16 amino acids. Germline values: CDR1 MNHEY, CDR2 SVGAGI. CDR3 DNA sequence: TGTGCCAGCAGTCGACTGGGGGGGGAGGGCGGAGATACGCAGTATTTT. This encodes CASSRLGGEGGDTQYF.

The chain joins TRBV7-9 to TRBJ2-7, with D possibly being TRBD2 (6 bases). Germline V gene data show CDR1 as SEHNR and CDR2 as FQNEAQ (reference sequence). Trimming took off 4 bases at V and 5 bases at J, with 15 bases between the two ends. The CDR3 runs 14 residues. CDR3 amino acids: CASSSRGGNNEQYF. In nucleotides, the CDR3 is TGTGCCAGCAGCTCACGTGGGGGGAACAACGAGCAGTACTTC.

CDR3 coding DNA: TGTGCCAGCAGTTATAAGACAGATAATCAGCCCCAGCATTTT. This translates into CASSYKTDNQPQHF. The chain joins TRBV27 to TRBJ1-5; possible D gene TRBD1, 5 bases. The CDR3 runs 14 residues. V was clipped by 4 bases and J by 4 bases, with 11 bases between them. Germline CDR1 is MNHEY and CDR2 is SMNVEV (reference sequence).

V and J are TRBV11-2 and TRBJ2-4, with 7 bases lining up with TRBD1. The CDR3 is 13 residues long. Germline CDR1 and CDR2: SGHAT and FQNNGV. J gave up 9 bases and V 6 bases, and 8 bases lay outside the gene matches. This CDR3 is CASSSTGVGIQYF. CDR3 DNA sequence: TGTGCCAGCAGTTCTACAGGGGTCGGCATTCAGTACTTC.

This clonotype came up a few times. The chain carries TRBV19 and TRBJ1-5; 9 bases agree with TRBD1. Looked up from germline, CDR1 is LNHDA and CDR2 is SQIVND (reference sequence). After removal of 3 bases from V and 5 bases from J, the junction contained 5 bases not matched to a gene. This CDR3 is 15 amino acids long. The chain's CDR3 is CASSITGGNDQPQHF. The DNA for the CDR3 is TGTGCCAGTAGTATTACAGGGGGCAACGATCAGCCCCAGCATTTT.

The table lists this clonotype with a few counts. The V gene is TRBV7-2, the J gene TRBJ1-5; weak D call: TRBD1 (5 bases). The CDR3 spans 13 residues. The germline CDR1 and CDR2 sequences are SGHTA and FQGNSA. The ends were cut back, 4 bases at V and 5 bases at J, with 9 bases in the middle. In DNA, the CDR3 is TGTGCCAGCAGCTCAGAACAGGATCAGCCCCAGCATTTT. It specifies CASSSEQDQPQHF.

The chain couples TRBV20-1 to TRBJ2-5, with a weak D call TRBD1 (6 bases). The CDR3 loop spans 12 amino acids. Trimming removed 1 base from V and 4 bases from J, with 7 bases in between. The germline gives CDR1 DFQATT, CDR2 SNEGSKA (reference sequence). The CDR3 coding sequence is TGCAGTGCTAGAGTCAGGGGAGAGACCCAGTACTTC. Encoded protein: CSARVRGETQYF.

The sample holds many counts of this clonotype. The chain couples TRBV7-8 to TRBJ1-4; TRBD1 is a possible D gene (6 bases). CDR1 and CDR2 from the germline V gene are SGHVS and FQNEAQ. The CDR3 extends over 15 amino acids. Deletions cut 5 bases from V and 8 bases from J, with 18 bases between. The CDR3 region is CASSPRDTDLEKLFF. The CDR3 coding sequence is TGTGCCAGCAGCCCCCGGGACACCGACCTAGAAAAACTGTTTTTT.

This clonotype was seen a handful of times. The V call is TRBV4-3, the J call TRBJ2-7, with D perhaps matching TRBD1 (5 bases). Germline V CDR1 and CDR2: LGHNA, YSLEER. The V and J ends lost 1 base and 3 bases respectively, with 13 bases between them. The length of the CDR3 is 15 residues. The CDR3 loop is CASSQAKHTGYEQYF. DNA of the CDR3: TGCGCCAGCAGCCAAGCTAAACACACAGGCTACGAGCAGTACTTC.